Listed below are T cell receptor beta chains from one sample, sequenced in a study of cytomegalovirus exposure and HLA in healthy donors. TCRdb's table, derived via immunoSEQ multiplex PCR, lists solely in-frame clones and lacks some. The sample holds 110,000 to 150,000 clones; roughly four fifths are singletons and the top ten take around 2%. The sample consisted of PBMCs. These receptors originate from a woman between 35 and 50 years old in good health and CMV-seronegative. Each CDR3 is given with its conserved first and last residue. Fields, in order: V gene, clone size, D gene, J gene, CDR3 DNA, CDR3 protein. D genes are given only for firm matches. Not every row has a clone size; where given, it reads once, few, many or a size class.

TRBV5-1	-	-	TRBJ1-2	TGCGCCAGCAGCTTAAGGGGCGCCAACTATGGCTACACCTTC	CASSLRGANYGYTF
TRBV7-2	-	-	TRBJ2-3	TGTGCCAGCAGCCCCGGGGGGCGGGTAGATACGCAGTATTTT	CASSPGGRVDTQYF
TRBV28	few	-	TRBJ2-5	TGTGCCAGCAGATTCCTTGCCCCAGGGAGGCGTGGGGAGACCCAGTACTTC	CASRFLAPGRRGETQYF
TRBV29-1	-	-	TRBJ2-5	TGCAGCGTGGGTCGACAGCGGGAAGAGACCCAGTACTTC	CSVGRQREETQYF
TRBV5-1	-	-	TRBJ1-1	TGCGCCAGCAGCTTAGACCCCAAGAGGACTGAAGCTTTCTTT	CASSLDPKRTEAFF
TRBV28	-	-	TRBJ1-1	TGTGCCAGCAGTTTAGGCCCTGAAGCTTTCTTT	CASSLGPEAFF
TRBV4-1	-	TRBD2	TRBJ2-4	TGCGCCAGCAGCCAAGCAGGCCTAGCGGGAGCCAAAAACATTCAGTACTTC	CASSQAGLAGAKNIQYF
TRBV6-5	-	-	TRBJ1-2	TGTGCCAGCACCAAGAAGGGGTTCTCCTATGGCTACACCTTC	CASTKKGFSYGYTF
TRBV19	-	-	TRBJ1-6	TGTGCCAGTACGAGAGGCGTGGGTTTGACACCCCTCCACTTT	CASTRGVGLTPLHF
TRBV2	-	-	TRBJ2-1	TGTGCCACCGGGTTGAGCTCCTACAATGAGCAGTTCTTC	CATGLSSYNEQFF
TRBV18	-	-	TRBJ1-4	TGTGCCAGCTCACCTAGAGGCCCAACTAATGAAAAACTGTTTTTT	CASSPRGPTNEKLFF
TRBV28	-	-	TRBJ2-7	TGTGCCAGCAAATCCGGTCTCGTAGCACATTACGAGCAGTACTTC	CASKSGLVAHYEQYF
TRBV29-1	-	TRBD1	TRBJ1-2	TGCAGCGTTGAAGATCGAAAGGGGGCGCGGGCAAGTGGCTACACCTTC	CSVEDRKGARASGYTF
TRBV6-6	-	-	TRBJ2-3	TGTGCCAGCAGTTTTAACGGAGCTGAGACAGATACGCAGTATTTT	CASSFNGAETDTQYF
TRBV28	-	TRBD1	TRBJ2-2	TGTGCCAGCAGCTACTCCCAGGGGGCTATCTCCGGGGAGCTGTTTTTT	CASSYSQGAISGELFF
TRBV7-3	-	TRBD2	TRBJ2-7	TGTGCCAGCACCGGACGAACTAGCGGCTCTATGACCTACGAGCAGTACTTC	CASTGRTSGSMTYEQYF
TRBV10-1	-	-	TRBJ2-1	TGCGCCAGCAGTGAGTCTGAGAGAAACTTGTTTTACAATGAGCAGTTCTTC	CASSESERNLFYNEQFF
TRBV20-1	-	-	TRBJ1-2	TGCAGTGCTAAGGGGAATGGCTACACCTTC	CSAKGNGYTF
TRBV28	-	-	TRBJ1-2	TGTGCCAGCAGCCAAAGGGGGAACTATGGCTACACCTTC	CASSQRGNYGYTF
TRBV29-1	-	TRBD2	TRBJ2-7	TGCAGCGTCGAAGGGAGGGATCCCTGCGAGCAGTACTTC	CSVEGRDPCEQYF
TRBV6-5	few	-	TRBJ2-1	TGTGCCAGCAGTTACACAGGGTTCTCCTACAATGAGCAGTTCTTC	CASSYTGFSYNEQFF
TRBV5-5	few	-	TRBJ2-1	TGTGCCAGCAGCTACTGGCGGGCGGGATCCCTCCACAATGAGCAGTTCTTC	CASSYWRAGSLHNEQFF
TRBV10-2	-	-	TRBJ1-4	TGCGCCAGCAGTGAAGGGACAACAGGGTTCACTAATGAAAAACTGTTTTTT	CASSEGTTGFTNEKLFF
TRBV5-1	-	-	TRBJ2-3	TGCGCCAGCAGTTTCGTTAGCGGAGCCGACACAGATACGCAGTATTTT	CASSFVSGADTDTQYF
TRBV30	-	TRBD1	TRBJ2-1	TGTGCCTGGAGCCACAGGGGATTCGGCTACAATGAGCAGTTCTTC	CAWSHRGFGYNEQFF
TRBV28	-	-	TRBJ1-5	TGTGCCAGTAGTCTCAGGCCCAATCAGCCCCAGCATTTT	CASSLRPNQPQHF
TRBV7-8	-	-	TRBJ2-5	TGTGCCAGCAGCTTAATGGGCGGCAGCAGCGGAGAGACCCAGTACTTC	CASSLMGGSSGETQYF
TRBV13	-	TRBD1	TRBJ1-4	TGTGCCAGCAGCTTAGCCCAAGACAGGGGGCGGACTAATGAAAAACTGTTTTTT	CASSLAQDRGRTNEKLFF
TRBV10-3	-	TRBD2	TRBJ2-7	TGTGCCATCAAGCCTAGCGGACTCTCCTACGAGCAGTACTTC	CAIKPSGLSYEQYF
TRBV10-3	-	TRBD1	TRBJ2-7	TGTGCCATCAGTGACCCCGTGGGAGGACAGGGGAACCCCCAGCTGTCCTACGAGCAGTACTTC	CAISDPVGGQGNPQLSYEQYF
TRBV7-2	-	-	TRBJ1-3	TGTGCCAGCAGCTTGACATCTGGAAACACCATATATTTT	CASSLTSGNTIYF
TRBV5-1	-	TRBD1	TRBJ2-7	TGCGCCAGCAGCTTCCTGGCCGGGACAGGGGATGAGCAGTACTTC	CASSFLAGTGDEQYF
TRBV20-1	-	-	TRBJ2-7	TGCAGTGCTAGTAGGACTCAAGAGCAGTACTTC	CSASRTQEQYF
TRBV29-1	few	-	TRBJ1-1	TGCAGCGGATACAGGGAAACTGAAGCTTTCTTT	CSGYRETEAFF
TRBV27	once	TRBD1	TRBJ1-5	TGTGCCAGCAGTTTATCACACAGGGGGATAAGTCAGCCCCAGCATTTT	CASSLSHRGISQPQHF
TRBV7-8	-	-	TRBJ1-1	TGTGCCAGCAGCTTAGCGGCCAGGCCTATTCGCGCTGAAGCTTTCTTT	CASSLAARPIRAEAFF